Below are 32 T cell receptor beta chains sequenced from a single sample in a study of T cell responses to AZD1222 COVID-19 vaccine (dated by TCRdb to the early 2020s). According to the study, the label for this sample's time point signals: baseline before first vaccination. Library method: the immunoSEQ multiplex PCR assay. Not all clones reach the TCRdb copy of this immuneACCESS table, which keeps in-frame sequences only. Checked studies attribute under half of the gap to unresolved V genes and leave the rest unexplained. The sample table lists under 130,000 clones, more than 70% of them with a count of one. More than 9% of the sample is taken by the ten largest. Material: peripheral blood, obtained on day 0 of AZD1222 vaccination. All receptors come from an adult in good health.

The chain employs TRBV5-1 and TRBJ2-1, with a tentative D call TRBD2 (5 bases). The CDR3 runs to 15 residues. CDR1 and CDR2 from the germline V gene are SGHRS and YFSETQ. The V gene lost 1 base and the J gene lost 7 bases, with 15 bases spanning the gap. Here the CDR3 reads CASSLTSVSLNEQFF. Here the CDR3 DNA reads TGCGCCAGCAGCTTGACTAGTGTCTCCCTTAATGAGCAGTTCTTC.

For the CDR3, the DNA is TGCGCCAGCAGTGACAGACTAGCGGGAGGCACCGGGGAGCTGTTTTTT. It yields the protein CASSDRLAGGTGELFF. The genes are TRBV10-1 and TRBJ2-2; 13 nucleotides align to TRBD2. The germline CDR1 and CDR2 sequences are WNHNN and SYGVQD (reference sequence). The CDR3 sequence is 16 residues long. V was pared by 3 bases and J by 4 bases, with 2 bases of the junction left unmatched.

The rearrangement links TRBV7-6 to TRBJ2-7, with D possibly being TRBD1 or TRBD2 (5 bases each). This CDR3 has 14 amino acids. Germline V CDR1 and CDR2: SGHVS, FNYEAQ. The V and J ends lost 5 bases and 2 bases respectively, with 13 bases between them. The CDR3 bases are TGTGCCAGCAGCCCCGGGACGAACACCTACGAGCAGTACTTC. The encoded protein is CASSPGTNTYEQYF.

The chain employs TRBV19 and TRBJ2-7; tentative D call: TRBD1 (6 bases). CDR1 is LNHDA and CDR2 is SQIVND in the germline V gene (reference sequence). This CDR3 comprises 14 residues. V dropped 10 bases and J dropped 2 bases, with 18 bases sitting between them. The CDR3 nucleotides are TGTGCCACCAAGGTACGACAGGCCGCCTACGAGCAGTACTTC. Translation gives CATKVRQAAYEQYF.

The rearrangement uses TRBV6-2 or TRBV6-3 and TRBJ2-1; 8 bases match TRBD2. After removal of 2 bases from V and 8 bases from J, the junction contained 11 bases not matched to a gene. Looked up from germline, CDR1 is MNHEY and CDR2 is SVGEGT. CDR3 length: 16 amino acids. The CDR3 region is CASSYPGRASFHEQFF. The CDR3 nucleotides read TGTGCCAGCAGTTACCCCGGGAGGGCCAGTTTTCATGAGCAGTTCTTC.

The J gene is TRBJ2-1, the V gene TRBV7-2, with D tentatively TRBD1 (5 bases). CDR3 length equals 12 residues. Trimming removed 5 bases from V and 15 bases from J, with 17 bases in between. Germline loops: CDR1 SGHTA, CDR2 FQGNSA. In DNA form, the CDR3 reads TGTGCCAGCAGCATTTCGACAGAGACCTCGTTCTTC. It yields the protein CASSISTETSFF.

The V call is TRBV11-2, the J call TRBJ2-5, with TRBD2 as a possible D gene (6 bases). The ends were cut back, 3 bases at V and 3 bases at J, with 11 bases in the middle. Germline values: CDR1 SGHAT, CDR2 FQNNGV. This CDR3 contains 14 residues. CDR3 region: CASSLSTGEETQYF. The DNA of the CDR3 is TGTGCCAGCAGCTTGTCGACGGGAGAAGAGACCCAGTACTTC.

The V and J genes are TRBV5-1 and TRBJ1-2; D unresolved. Germline CDR1 reads SGHRS; CDR2 reads YFSETQ. Trimming took off 0 bases at V and 7 bases at J, with 16 bases between the two ends. There are 15 residues in the CDR3. The CDR3 sequence: CASSLEQSGRSGYTF. In DNA form, the CDR3 reads TGCGCCAGCAGCTTGGAACAATCAGGCCGGAGTGGCTACACCTTC. Variable domain in full (rest from reference TRBV5-1 and TRBJ1-2): KAGVTQTPRYLIKTRGQQVTLSCSPISGHRSVSWYQQTPGQGLQFLFEYFSETQRNKGNFPGRFSGRQFSNSRSEMNVSTLELGDSALYLCASSLEQSGRSGYTFGSGTRLTVV.

V and J are TRBV28 and TRBJ2-7; TRBD2 might be the D (5 bases). The V gene lost 4 bases and the J gene lost 0 bases, with 16 bases spanning the gap. The CDR3 spans 16 residues. CDR1 and CDR2 (germline): MDHEN, SYDVKM. The CDR3 is CASSSRPGLSSYEQYF. The DNA of the CDR3 is TGTGCCAGCAGTTCCCGGCCGGGGTTGAGCTCCTACGAGCAGTACTTC.

The chain is built from TRBV7-2 and TRBJ2-4, with 8 nucleotides matching TRBD1. The CDR3 covers 15 residues. Germline V gene data show CDR1 as SGHTA and CDR2 as FQGNSA. V trimming: 5 bases; J trimming: 9 bases; junction bases outside the gene matches: 12. The CDR3 reads CASSPNQGAVGIQYF. The CDR3, as DNA: TGTGCCAGCAGCCCCAACCAGGGGGCTGTCGGCATTCAGTACTTC.

This chain joins TRBV6-2 or TRBV6-3 and TRBJ1-5; a weak D match, TRBD1 (5 bases). Germline V gene sequence: CDR1 MNHEY, CDR2 SVGEGT. The CDR3 has 18 amino acids. Trimming left V 5 bases short and J 2 bases short, with 22 bases between. CDR3 sequence: CASSAHGGGSHRNQPQHF. The DNA for the CDR3 is TGTGCCAGCAGTGCACACGGGGGTGGGTCACACCGCAATCAGCCCCAGCATTTT.

V usage is TRBV5-1 and J usage is TRBJ1-1, with D unresolved. The CDR3 has 12 residues. The germline V and J ends were trimmed by 0 bases and 11 bases, with 11 bases remaining between them. The V gene's germline CDR1 is SGHRS and CDR2 YFSETQ. The CDR3 spells CASSLEDGWAFF. The CDR3 DNA follows: TGCGCCAGCAGCTTGGAGGACGGCTGGGCTTTCTTT.

The chain recombines TRBV20-1 with TRBJ2-7; D is unclear. The CDR3 has 11 amino acids. Germline assignment: CDR1 DFQATT and CDR2 SNEGSKA (reference sequence). Between the trimmed V and J ends, which lost 6 bases and 1 base, there was a span of 7 bases. The CDR3 sequence: CSAHSSYEQYF. CDR3 in DNA: TGCAGTGCCCATAGTTCCTACGAGCAGTACTTC.

The CDR3 sequence: CASSSRQGGAGMKFF. In DNA, the CDR3 is TGTGCCAGCAGTTCCCGACAGGGGGGAGCGGGCATGAAGTTCTTC. This chain links TRBV6-6 with TRBJ2-1, with 9 positions matching TRBD1. The V and J ends lost 4 bases and 14 bases, in that order; junction bases with no gene match: 15. From germline, CDR1 is MNHNY and CDR2 SVGAGI (reference sequence). This CDR3 has 15 residues.

This chain joins TRBV19 and TRBJ1-5; D remains ambiguous. Germline-derived CDR1 and CDR2 are LNHDA and SQIVND (reference sequence). V dropped 6 bases and J dropped 8 bases, with 20 bases sitting between them. The CDR3 consists of 15 residues. The CDR3 region has the DNA TGTGCCAGTAGCCCGGACCTGGCGAGTAGGGAGCCCCAGCATTTT. It encodes CASSPDLASREPQHF. The whole variable domain, remainder taken from reference TRBV19 and TRBJ1-5, is DGGITQSPKYLFRKEGQNVTLSCEQNLNHDAMYWYRQDPGQGLRLIYYSQIVNDFQKGDIAEGYSVSREKKESFPLTVTSAQKNPTAFYLCASSPDLASREPQHFGDGTRLSIL.

This chain links TRBV10-3 with TRBJ2-1; unclear D gene. From germline, CDR1 is ENHRY and CDR2 SYGVKD. There are 15 residues in the CDR3. Trimming took 8 bases from V and 6 from J, leaving 20 bases between them. The DNA for the CDR3 is TGTGCCATCGCCGAGCGCGTAGGCCCCCCCAATGAGCAGTTCTTC. Its translation: CAIAERVGPPNEQFF.

This sequence joins TRBV5-8 and TRBJ2-5; D might be TRBD2 (5 bases). Trimming stripped 2 bases from V and 5 bases from J, with 16 bases between. Germline CDR1 reads SGHTS; CDR2 reads YDEGEE. CDR3 length equals 15 residues. The CDR3 DNA reads TGTGCCAGCAGCTTCGGGGATCCAGCAAGGGAGACCCAGTACTTC. It codes for CASSFGDPARETQYF.

CDR3 coding DNA: TGTGCCAGCACGAGTGGACAGGGAGGGACCGGGGAGCTGTTTTTT. It is translated as CASTSGQGGTGELFF. The rearrangement links TRBV27 to TRBJ2-2; weak D call: TRBD1 (8 bases). The CDR3 is made up of 15 amino acids. The germline V and J ends were trimmed by 7 bases and 5 bases, with 17 bases remaining between them. The germline V gene has CDR1 MNHEY and CDR2 SMNVEV (reference sequence).

The chain employs TRBV6-5 and TRBJ1-1, with a possible D match to TRBD1 (5 bases). Trimming took 6 bases from V and 0 from J, leaving 14 bases between them. Per the germline V gene, CDR1 is MNHEY and CDR2 is SVGAGI. CDR3 length equals 15 residues. This CDR3 is CASRGSRGLNTEAFF. CDR3 sequence (DNA): TGTGCCAGCAGAGGCTCTCGGGGCTTGAACACTGAAGCTTTCTTT.

The V call is TRBV19, the J call TRBJ2-5; 11 bases match TRBD1. The CDR3 contains 16 residues. Per germline, CDR1 LNHDA and CDR2 SQIVND (reference sequence). V shed 4 bases and J 4 bases; nucleotides not matched to a gene: 8. The CDR3 sequence is CASSNPGTGGGETQYF. CDR3 sequence (DNA): TGTGCCAGTAGTAACCCCGGGACAGGGGGAGGAGAGACCCAGTACTTC.

V and J are TRBV19 and TRBJ1-4; no reliable D call. CDR1 is LNHDA and CDR2 is SQIVND in the germline V gene (reference sequence). The CDR3 runs 13 residues. Trimming took 7 bases from V and 6 from J, leaving 12 bases between them. CDR3 DNA sequence: TGTGCCAGTACGGGAAAGGTCGATGAAAAACTGTTTTTT. Translating it yields CASTGKVDEKLFF.

The rearrangement links TRBV3-1 (or the pseudogene TRBV3-2) to TRBJ2-1; 7 bases align to TRBD1. Germline loops: CDR1 LGHDT, CDR2 YNNKEL (reference sequence). CDR3 size: 14 residues. Unmatched junction bases numbered 4, after V lost 4 bases and J lost 4 bases. Here the CDR3 reads CASSPGTVYNEQFF. CDR3 DNA: TGTGCCAGCAGCCCTGGGACAGTGTACAATGAGCAGTTCTTC.

V gene TRBV4-2 combines with J gene TRBJ2-7; TRBD1 aligns across 12 bases. The V segment lost 2 bases and the J segment 6 bases; nucleotides outside the gene matches: 23. The CDR3 is made up of 21 amino acids. The germline V gene encodes CDR1 LGHNA and CDR2 YNFKEQ. This CDR3 reads CASSQPSGGTGGSGLAPEQYF. The DNA for the CDR3 is TGTGCCAGCAGCCAACCGTCGGGCGGGACAGGGGGCTCAGGACTAGCTCCCGAGCAGTACTTC.

The rearrangement uses TRBV5-1 and TRBJ2-1, with 10 bases aligning to TRBD2. Germline assignment: CDR1 SGHRS and CDR2 YFSETQ. CDR3 length: 15 residues. The V gene end was trimmed by 4 bases and the J gene end by 4 bases; junction bases not matched to a gene: 5. CDR3 DNA: TGCGCCAGCAGCACCGTAGCGGGAGGTTACAATGAGCAGTTCTTC. It codes for CASSTVAGGYNEQFF. Variable domain in full (rest from reference TRBV5-1 and TRBJ2-1): KAGVTQTPRYLIKTRGQQVTLSCSPISGHRSVSWYQQTPGQGLQFLFEYFSETQRNKGNFPGRFSGRQFSNSRSEMNVSTLELGDSALYLCASSTVAGGYNEQFFGPGTRLTVL.

The CDR3 nucleotides are TGTGCCAGCAGCCCCGGGACAGGACTAGCGGGGGGGACAGATACGCAGTATTTT. Translating gives CASSPGTGLAGGTDTQYF. This sequence joins TRBV27 and TRBJ2-3, with 15 bases identical to TRBD2. CDR1 and CDR2 (germline): MNHEY, SMNVEV (reference sequence). The CDR3 totals 18 residues. The junction had 10 bases not matched to a gene; V was cut back by 6 bases and J by 3 bases.

This chain connects TRBV14 to TRBJ2-5, with D hard to call. The V end was cut by 1 base, the J end by 1 base, with 10 bases between. Germline CDR1 reads SGHDN; CDR2 reads FVKESK. This CDR3 spans 15 amino acids. CDR3 DNA sequence: TGTGCCAGCAGCCAAGCAAGAGCGATCCAAGAGACCCAGTACTTC. This sequence encodes CASSQARAIQETQYF. The whole variable domain, remainder taken from reference TRBV14 and TRBJ2-5, is EAGVTQFPSHSVIEKGQTVTLRCDPISGHDNLYWYRRVMGKEIKFLLHFVKESKQDESGMPNNRFLAERTGGTYSTLKVQPAELEDSGVYFCASSQARAIQETQYFGPGTRLLVL.

The chain uses TRBV7-9 and TRBJ2-5; D is perhaps TRBD1 or TRBD2 (7 bases each). This CDR3 is 16 amino acids long. Trimming cost V 8 bases and J 1 base, with 20 bases left between them. Germline V gene lookup returns CDR1 SEHNR and CDR2 FQNEAQ (reference sequence). The CDR3 coding sequence is TGTGCCAGCGGGCGGCAGGGGGGAGGGTCCCAAGAGACCCAGTACTTC. Its translation is CASGRQGGGSQETQYF.

The V call is TRBV14, the J call TRBJ1-1; D ambiguous. CDR3 length: 13 amino acids. With 2 bases removed from V and 2 bases from J, the gap between germline ends came to 6 bases. Germline CDR1 reads SGHDN; CDR2 reads FVKESK. This chain's CDR3 is CASSQKLNTEAFF. The CDR3 DNA reads as TGTGCCAGCAGCCAAAAGCTTAACACTGAAGCTTTCTTT.

The V and J genes are TRBV7-9 and TRBJ1-3, with D possibly matching TRBD1 (6 bases). The CDR3 length is 14 residues. V lost 1 base, J lost 2 bases, and 6 bases lay in between. Germline V gives CDR1 SEHNR, CDR2 FQNEAQ (reference sequence). This chain's CDR3 is CASSLDRAGNTIYF. The CDR3 bases are TGTGCCAGCAGCTTAGACAGGGCTGGAAACACCATATATTTT.

This chain links TRBV10-1 with TRBJ2-1; D unclear. V lost 8 bases, J lost 11 bases, and 19 bases lay in between. This CDR3 spans 13 amino acids. Germline V gene data show CDR1 as WNHNN and CDR2 as SYGVQD (reference sequence). This chain's CDR3 is CASGRDGVSQQFF. The CDR3 bases are TGCGCCAGCGGTCGTGACGGCGTTAGCCAGCAGTTCTTC.

The chain joins TRBV27 to TRBJ2-7; 7 nucleotides line up with TRBD2. The CDR3 has 12 residues. In germline, CDR1 is MNHEY, CDR2 SMNVEV (reference sequence). After removal of 8 bases from V and 2 bases from J, the junction contained 3 bases not matched to a gene. CDR3 DNA sequence: TGTGCCAGCGGCCTAGCGGCCTACGAGCAGTACTTC. Its translation is CASGLAAYEQYF.

V and J are TRBV5-1 and TRBJ2-2; 7 nucleotides line up with TRBD1. The CDR3 has 14 residues. J was trimmed by 6 bases and V by 8 bases; bases with no gene match: 10. Germline assignment: CDR1 SGHRS and CDR2 YFSETQ. This CDR3 is CASLRDRNPGELFF. CDR3 DNA sequence: TGCGCCAGTCTACGGGACAGAAATCCCGGGGAGCTGTTTTTT. Supplemented by reference TRBV5-1 and TRBJ2-2, the full variable domain reads KAGVTQTPRYLIKTRGQQVTLSCSPISGHRSVSWYQQTPGQGLQFLFEYFSETQRNKGNFPGRFSGRQFSNSRSEMNVSTLELGDSALYLCASLRDRNPGELFFGEGSRLTVL.